This T cell receptor beta chain is drawn from a study of cytomegalovirus exposure and HLA in healthy donors. The study ran its PCR with 60 Vbeta and 13 Jbeta primers. Using immunoSEQ multiplex PCR, the repertoire was profiled, and TCRdb retains in-frame clones only, with some absent. The table lists 110,000 to 150,000 clones. Study-level findings and limits: In a later analysis, V- and J-gene trimming of beta chains associated with a DCLRE1C missense variant, replicated independently. The Asian-associated ancestry cluster reportedly had fewer N-insertions than the approximately 700-donor mean in a later analysis.

As for this clone: The antigen is unknown.

V lost 4 bases to trimming and J lost 6 bases; unmatched junction nucleotides: 2. Per germline, CDR1 LNHDA and CDR2 SQIVND (reference sequence). The CDR3 spans 13 residues. Sequenced input: PBMCs. The chain recombines TRBV19 with TRBJ1-5; 8 bases agree with TRBD1. This sequence was found in a man aged 40-50 years in good health and CMV-seronegative. The CDR3 sequence: CASSTQGGQPQHF. CDR3 in DNA: TGTGCCAGTAGTACACAGGGGGGTCAGCCCCAGCATTTT.